One and the same sample provided the 15 T cell receptor beta chains below, sequenced in a study of CD8+CD57+ T cells in acquired aplastic anemia. Genomic DNA, serving as template, underwent TCR beta VDJ and CDR3 profiling. Via MiXCR, TCRdb re-called the reads, giving one row per CDR3 protein. In the table there are some 200,000 distinct CDR3 sequences, around 32% of which are singletons. Source material: sorted CD4+, CD8+, or CD8+CD57+ T cells (not recorded which) from PBMCs. These TCRs come from a human donor in good health, serving as a control.

In this sample, this clonotype turned up a few times. The chain uses TRBV11-3 and TRBJ2-2; no firm D call. The V and J ends lost 0 bases and 5 bases respectively, with 10 bases between them. Germline V gene sequence: CDR1 SGHNT, CDR2 YENEEA. The CDR3 length is 15 residues. This chain's CDR3 is CASSLDSGQTGELFF. In DNA form, the CDR3 reads TGTGCCAGCAGCTTAGATTCGGGCCAGACCGGGGAGCTGTTTTTT.

The chain is built from TRBV12-3 or TRBV12-4 and TRBJ1-2, with D possibly being TRBD1 (5 bases). Trimming removed 3 bases at V and 6 bases at J, with 11 bases between. The CDR3 runs to 13 residues. The CDR3, as DNA: TGTGCCAGCAGTTTGGTCAGGGTCCATGGCTACACCTTC. This translates into CASSLVRVHGYTF.

This clonotype came up many times. This rearrangement joins TRBV12-3 or TRBV12-4 to TRBJ1-2; D is possibly TRBD1 (5 bases). The CDR3 is 13 residues long. Trimming pared 6 bases from V and 7 bases from J, leaving 15 bases between. For the CDR3, the DNA is TGTGCCAGCAGCGAGCACGGGGGTGGTGGCTACACCTTC. Amino acids: CASSEHGGGGYTF.

This clonotype was seen ten or more times. The chain joins TRBV20-1 to TRBJ2-3; D uncertain. The length of the CDR3 is 14 residues. The germline V gene encodes CDR1 DFQATT and CDR2 SNEGSKA (reference sequence). V dropped 6 bases and J dropped 0 bases, with 13 bases sitting between them. The DNA for the CDR3 is TGCAGTGCCTCCAGGACCCCTAGCACAGATACGCAGTATTTT. Its translation: CSASRTPSTDTQYF.

The chain recombines TRBV11-2 with TRBJ2-4; a weak D match, TRBD2 (5 bases). CDR3 length equals 15 residues. Per the germline V gene, CDR1 is SGHAT and CDR2 is FQNNGV. The V gene lost 0 bases and the J gene lost 5 bases, with 11 bases spanning the gap. CDR3 sequence reads: CASSLEWTLQNIQYF. CDR3 coding DNA: TGTGCCAGCAGCTTAGAGTGGACTCTCCAAAACATTCAGTACTTC.

This clonotype was recorded at least ten times. V usage is TRBV2 and J usage is TRBJ2-2, with 9 bases fitting TRBD2. Losses at the gene ends were 6 bases for V and 1 base for J; bases not matched to a gene: 12. The CDR3 extends over 18 amino acids. Germline values: CDR1 SNHLY, CDR2 FYNNEI. CDR3 nucleotide sequence: TGTGCCAGCAGGCCCATGACATTACTAGCGGGGAACACCGGGGAGCTGTTTTTT. The encoded protein is CASRPMTLLAGNTGELFF.

This clonotype was observed many times. This chain links TRBV5-1 with TRBJ1-1, with D possibly TRBD1 on 6 matching bases. Trimming shortened V by 4 bases and J by 3 bases, and 10 bases separated the two germline ends. The CDR3 runs 13 residues. Germline V gene sequence: CDR1 SGHRS, CDR2 YFSETQ. The CDR3 bases are TGCGCCAGCAGCATGGACAGTTACACTGAAGCTTTCTTT. Its translation is CASSMDSYTEAFF.

This clonotype was seen only a few times. The chain couples TRBV10-3 to TRBJ2-7; tentatively, D is TRBD1 (5 bases). V lost 2 bases and J lost 0, with 11 bases in between. CDR3 length: 15 residues. The germline gives CDR1 ENHRY, CDR2 SYGVKD. The DNA for the CDR3 is TGTGCCATCAGTGAGCTCCAGGGTGCCTCCTACGAGCAGTACTTC. Translation: CAISELQGASYEQYF.

Regarding this clonotype: This clone may be a read error of a much larger clone one base away. This chain connects TRBV5-1 to TRBJ2-7; D not certain. This CDR3 contains 13 residues. The V gene's germline CDR1 is SGHRS and CDR2 YFSETQ. The CDR3 protein is CASSVDGYYGQYF. As DNA, the CDR3 is TGCGCCAGCAGCGTGGACGGATACTACGGGCAGTACTTC.

This clonotype was detected ten times or more. The rearrangement links TRBV11-2 to TRBJ1-3; no definite D call. CDR3 length: 19 amino acids. Germline CDR1 and CDR2: SGHAT and FQNNGV. Deletions cut 5 bases from V and 0 bases from J, with 23 bases between. This CDR3 is CASSMTLRREGLSGNTIYF. In nucleotides, the CDR3 is TGTGCCAGCAGCATGACCCTTCGGCGGGAGGGCCTCTCTGGAAACACCATATATTTT.

This clonotype was seen once. A much larger clone lies one base from this, so it may be a read error. This likely comes from a read error, as the CDR3 has no conserved phenylalanine or tryptophan at its end. The chain is built from TRBV6-1 and TRBJ1-1; maybe TRBD1 (5 bases). Germline lookup yields CDR1 MNHNS and CDR2 SASEGT. CDR3 length equals 13 residues. Trimming pared 6 bases from V and 6 bases from J, leaving 14 bases between. The CDR3 loop reads CASRLDSGAEAFL. CDR3 nucleotides: TGTGCCAGCAGGCTAGACAGTGGCGCTGAAGCTTTCCTT.

In this sample, this clonotype turned up many times. The chain's CDR3 is CSARDRRTGNSYEQYF. As DNA, the CDR3 is TGCAGTGCTAGAGATCGCCGGACAGGGAACTCCTACGAGCAGTACTTC. V and J are TRBV20-1 and TRBJ2-7, with TRBD1 matching 8 bases. The CDR3 runs 16 residues. With V trimmed by 0 bases and J by 0 bases, 7 bases remained unmatched. Looked up from germline, CDR1 is DFQATT and CDR2 is SNEGSKA (reference sequence).

The chain combines TRBV28 with TRBJ1-2; maybe TRBD1 (6 bases). Between the trimmed V and J ends, which lost 6 bases and 6 bases, there was a span of 14 bases. Per germline, CDR1 MDHEN and CDR2 SYDVKM. There are 13 residues in the CDR3. Here the CDR3 reads CASSLGGSDGYTF. For the CDR3, the DNA is TGTGCCAGCAGCTTAGGGGGTTCGGATGGCTACACCTTC.

This clonotype appeared a single time. The V gene is TRBV25-1, the J gene TRBJ1-2; TRBD1 aligns across 8 bases. J was trimmed by 0 bases and V by 3 bases; bases with no gene match: 3. In germline, CDR1 is MGHDK, CDR2 SYGVNS. This CDR3 has 15 amino acids. CDR3 bases: TGTGCCAGCAGTGATCGGGACAGGACTAACTATGGCTACACCTTC. Protein sequence: CASSDRDRTNYGYTF.

As for this clonotype: A much more abundant neighbour one base away suggests this may be a read error. The chain links TRBV27 to TRBJ1-5; D is perhaps TRBD1 (6 bases). The CDR3 has 14 residues. Germline values: CDR1 MNHEY, CDR2 SMNVEV (reference sequence). CDR3 nucleotides: TGTGCCAGCAGTTTTTCCAACAGGGATCAGTCCCAGCATTTT. Amino acids: CASSFSNRDQSQHF.